This TCR beta chain was captured by sequencing in a study of human T cells and chemical hapten exposure (dated by TCRdb to the early 2020s). In terms of the full investigation: The libraries were sequenced as a pool, and the TCR yield per sample differed mostly because of small variations in library volumes within the pool. The study tracked peripheral blood TCR repertoire changes in vivo during primary and secondary sensitization to the hapten diphenylcyclopropenone (DPC) in alopecia patients. Both TCR alpha and TCR beta chains were sequenced from each blood RNA sample.

The cysteine opens and the phenylalanine closes a CDR3 of 16 amino acids. The read is trimmed to its CDR3 DNA, 48 bases read in frame from base 1. From a lookup of the germline V gene (reference sequence), CDR1 and CDR2 are SEHNR and FQNEAQ. Trimming at the junction amounts to 1 base on V and 0 bases on J, and the germline ends lie 9 bases apart. Library method: RACE. The instrument was a NextSeq 500. During library preparation, unique molecular identifiers were attached to individual cDNA molecules so that TCRs could be counted quantitatively and reproducibly. Turning to the authors' computational methods: Samples had a median of about 96,000 TCRs, with a range from roughly 23,224 to 700,000. V, J and CDR3 annotation of the TCR reads was carried out using the Decombinator software suite. For the PS versus PT1 abundance plots, all samples were subsampled to the same number of TCRs (28,000). Expanded TCRs were defined as absent before sensitization and observed at least eight times at the 2-week time point. TCRdb took the public reads, trimmed them with fastp at Q25, ran MiXCR for clone calling and kept in-frame beta chains. All rows with the same CDR3 protein become a single entry with the most common DNA and genes. TCRdb, not the original authors, processed these V and J calls. This sample holds some 78,000 distinct CDR3 sequences; under 10% were observed only once. The ten top clones hold under 2% of the sample.

According to the study, the label for this sample's time point signals: healthy volunteer bleed at 6 weeks. Unfractionated whole blood was collected in Tempus Blood RNA tubes, and total RNA was extracted from that blood. Roughly 5 healthy volunteers were used as TCR sequencing controls and were bled at day 0, 2 weeks and 6 weeks. This clonotype was counted at least ten times. It has no known antigen specificity. Within one base of it there is no much larger clone, and no base qualities were kept. Overall results and qualifications from the work: No change with DPC sensitization was found in the number of TCRs above 1 in 1000 frequency, and no evidence of global repertoire structure alterations was found. Repeated subsampling changed both the strength of the expansion versus patch-test correlation and the threshold at which the correlation became significant.

Sequencing was performed on whole blood. The chain links TRBV7-9 with TRBJ1-4; TRBD1 could be the D gene, as 6 bases match. This receptor was identified in a male donor in good health. Some clones in this sample may be carry-over from other donors' samples. The CDR3 protein is CASSLGTAATNEKLFF. The base sequence is TGTGCCAGCAGCTTAGGGACAGCTGCAACTAATGAAAAACTGTTTTTT.